These T cell receptor beta chains were read from a single sample in a study of identical twins. Each CDR3 protein is one row after TCRdb ran MiXCR on the 5' RACE reads. The sample lists approximately 490,000 distinct CDR3 sequences, around 22% occurring once. These data also featured in a second study, about yellow fever vaccine responses in identical twins.

The sample taken for sequencing was CD4+ T cells sorted from blood. The receptors here all came from a woman aged 18-30 years in good health. The CDR3 runs from the conserved cysteine through the conserved F or W. A D gene is named only where the DNA matches it firmly. Clone size appears in some rows only: once, few, many, or a class for an expanded clone.

TRBJ2-1 TRBD2 TRBV12-3/TRBV12-4 few CASRPTSGRAWYGEQFF TGTGCCAGCAGACCGACTAGCGGGAGGGCCTGGTACGGTGAGCAGTTCTTC
TRBJ2-1 - TRBV2 - CASREGGFFYNEQFF TGTGCCAGCAGAGAAGGGGGGTTTTTCTACAATGAGCAGTTCTTC
TRBJ2-1 - TRBV3-1 - CASSQDLTSRGQFF TGTGCCAGCAGCCAAGATCTAACAAGCCGGGGGCAGTTCTTC
TRBJ2-3 TRBD1 TRBV28 few CASSRTGGADTQYF TGTGCCAGCAGTCGGACAGGGGGCGCAGATACGCAGTATTTT
TRBJ2-2 - TRBV12-3/TRBV12-4 many CASDRRGLTGELFF TGTGCCAGCGACCGACGGGGACTCACCGGGGAGCTGTTTTTT
TRBJ2-2 - TRBV6-1 few CASHTVWGSTGELFF TGTGCCAGCCATACAGTATGGGGTTCCACCGGGGAGCTGTTTTTT
TRBJ1-1 - TRBV7-2 few CASSLVPLNTEAFF TGTGCCAGCAGCTTAGTCCCACTGAACACTGAAGCTTTCTTT
TRBJ2-2 TRBD1 TRBV11-2 - CASSSRDRGFPGSNTGELFF TGTGCCAGCAGTTCCCGGGACAGGGGATTCCCCGGGTCGAACACCGGGGAGCTGTTTTTT
TRBJ2-2 TRBD2 TRBV12-5 - CASGTGLAPTGELFF TGTGCTAGTGGCACGGGACTAGCGCCCACCGGGGAGCTGTTTTTT
TRBJ2-1 TRBD2 TRBV7-2 few CASTLSGTSGVYNEQFF TGTGCCAGCACTCTGTCCGGGACTAGCGGGGTCTACAATGAGCAGTTCTTC
TRBJ2-5 TRBD2 TRBV5-1 - CASSATGGVETQYF TGCGCCAGCAGCGCCACGGGAGGGGTAGAGACCCAGTACTTC
TRBJ2-1 - TRBV9 few CASSVSGRGASYNEQFF TGTGCCAGCAGCGTATCGGGACGGGGGGCCTCCTACAATGAGCAGTTCTTC
TRBJ2-7 TRBD2 TRBV12-3/TRBV12-4 once CASSLVLAGVSKYEQYF TGTGCCAGCAGTTTAGTTCTAGCGGGAGTTTCCAAATACGAGCAGTACTTC
TRBJ2-1 - TRBV7-2 many CASSLSSSSYNEQFF TGTGCCAGCAGCTTATCTAGCAGTTCCTACAATGAGCAGTTCTTC
TRBJ2-7 - TRBV29-1 few CSVEATGHEQYF TGCAGCGTGGAAGCTACAGGGCACGAGCAGTACTTC
TRBJ2-2 - TRBV15 few CATRSGSNTGELFF TGTGCCACCAGATCAGGATCGAACACCGGGGAGCTGTTTTTT
TRBJ2-1 - TRBV7-9 few CASRGFLSSYNEQFF TGTGCCAGCAGAGGTTTCTTGAGCTCCTACAATGAGCAGTTCTTC
TRBJ2-3 - TRBV5-1 few CASSFPTLSTDTQYF TGCGCCAGCAGCTTCCCTACACTTAGCACAGATACGCAGTATTTT
TRBJ2-5 TRBD1 TRBV7-8 few CASSSQGPLYQETQYF TGTGCCAGCAGCTCACAGGGGCCCCTGTACCAAGAGACCCAGTACTTC
TRBJ2-5 - TRBV14 few CASSPRQGVIRETQYF TGTGCCAGCAGCCCCCGACAAGGGGTGATTCGAGAGACCCAGTACTTC
TRBJ2-4 TRBD1 TRBV7-2 - CASSLGLGQRNIQYF TGTGCCAGCAGCTTAGGTCTGGGACAGAGGAACATTCAGTACTTC
TRBJ2-2 - TRBV4-2 once CASSQEGQLTGELFF TGTGCCAGCAGCCAAGAGGGCCAACTCACCGGGGAGCTGTTTTTT
TRBJ2-7 - TRBV21-1 - CASSKEGRLGYEQYF TGTGCCAGCAGCAAAGAGGGGAGGCTGGGTTACGAGCAGTACTTC
TRBJ2-1 TRBD2 TRBV7-3 few CASSTRTSGRLGEQFF TGTGCCAGCAGCACTCGGACTAGCGGGAGACTCGGTGAGCAGTTCTTC
TRBJ2-2 TRBD1 TRBV20-1 few CSANSVQGATGELFF TGCAGTGCTAACTCCGTTCAGGGGGCAACCGGGGAGCTGTTTTTT
TRBJ2-7 TRBD2 TRBV12-3/TRBV12-4 - CASSLALAGPPYEQYF TGTGCCAGCAGTCTGGCGCTAGCGGGACCTCCCTACGAGCAGTACTTC
TRBJ2-7 - TRBV10-3 few CAISVLGSYEQYF TGTGCCATCAGTGTCCTAGGGTCCTACGAGCAGTACTTC
TRBJ1-3 - TRBV9 - CASSRNSGNTIYF TGTGCCAGCAGCCGTAACTCTGGAAACACCATATATTTT
TRBJ2-1 TRBD2 TRBV4-2 - CASSQEWTSGRFNEQFF TGTGCCAGCAGCCAAGAGTGGACTAGCGGTAGATTCAATGAGCAGTTCTTC
TRBJ2-3 TRBD2 TRBV6-2/TRBV6-3 - CASSPLPGLAEQYF TGTGCCAGCAGCCCCCTCCCGGGACTAGCGGAGCAGTATTTT
TRBJ2-1 - TRBV5-1 - CASSYGQIPYNEQFF TGCGCCAGCAGCTACGGACAAATCCCCTACAATGAGCAGTTCTTC
TRBJ2-5 - TRBV15 few CATSRRRVAETQYF TGTGCCACCAGCAGGCGTAGGGTAGCAGAGACCCAGTACTTC
TRBJ1-6 - TRBV12-3/TRBV12-4 - CASKPGPVNSPLHF TGTGCCAGCAAACCGGGACCGGTAAATTCACCCCTCCACTTT